The 8 T cell receptor beta chains below all came from one sample that was sequenced in a study of cytomegalovirus exposure and HLA in healthy donors. With 60 Vbeta and 13 Jbeta primers, the PCR was carried out. This table comes from immunoSEQ multiplex PCR, and its TCRdb copy is limited to in-frame clones, with some not included. Among under 150,000 clones, 80% were seen once, and the ten largest hold over 2%. The sequencing sample was made of PBMCs. These receptors all stem from a man aged 30 to 39 in good health and CMV-seronegative.

In its sample, this clone was seen a few times. The V and J genes are TRBV30 and TRBJ2-5, with D uncertain. The CDR3 totals 12 residues. Looked up from germline, CDR1 is GTSNPN and CDR2 is SVGIG (reference sequence). Trimming stripped 2 bases from V and 1 base from J, with 5 bases between. The CDR3 DNA reads TGTGCCTGGAGTATCAGCCAAGAGACCCAGTACTTC. Translating gives CAWSISQETQYF.

The V call is TRBV19, the J call TRBJ2-2, with TRBD1 matching over 9 bases. Germline V lookup: CDR1 LNHDA, CDR2 SQIVND (reference sequence). Trimming cost V 5 bases and J 4 bases; bases outside gene matches: 17. The length of the CDR3 is 19 residues. The CDR3 sequence: CASSEPLWTGVFGTGELFF. CDR3 DNA: TGTGCCAGTAGTGAGCCTCTGTGGACAGGGGTGTTCGGCACCGGGGAGCTGTTTTTT. Full variable domain (rest looked up from reference TRBV19 and TRBJ2-2): DGGITQSPKYLFRKEGQNVTLSCEQNLNHDAMYWYRQDPGQGLRLIYYSQIVNDFQKGDIAEGYSVSREKKESFPLTVTSAQKNPTAFYLCASSEPLWTGVFGTGELFFGEGSRLTVL.

V is TRBV5-5 and J is TRBJ2-5, with D possibly being TRBD2 (5 bases). Looked up from germline, CDR1 is SGHKS and CDR2 is YYEKEE (reference sequence). CDR3 length: 14 residues. Deletions cut 4 bases from V and 5 bases from J, with 15 bases between. The CDR3 DNA sequence: TGTGCCAGCAGCCCTACCCGGGGTGACGAGACCCAGTACTTC. Protein product: CASSPTRGDETQYF.

The rearrangement joins TRBV28 to TRBJ1-1; D ambiguous. The CDR3 spans 15 residues. Germline CDR1 reads MDHEN; CDR2 reads SYDVKM. Trimming shortened V by 2 bases and J by 2 bases, and 12 bases separated the two germline ends. The CDR3 loop reads CASSLTGRLNTEAFF. CDR3 DNA: TGTGCCAGCAGTTTAACCGGCAGACTTAACACTGAAGCTTTCTTT.

This chain links TRBV11-2 with TRBJ2-7; TRBD1 aligns across 9 bases. CDR1 SGHAT and CDR2 FQNNGV come from the germline V gene. Unmatched junction bases numbered 9, after V lost 4 bases and J lost 5 bases. This CDR3 is 15 amino acids long. CDR3 bases: TGTGCCAGCAGCTCCCCTCGGACAGGGGACGACGAGCAGTACTTC. It yields the protein CASSSPRTGDDEQYF.

This sequence joins TRBV10-3 and TRBJ2-3, with D perhaps TRBD2 (5 bases). This CDR3 region has 16 residues. Trimming took off 6 bases at V and 4 bases at J, with 20 bases between the two ends. Germline V gene sequence: CDR1 ENHRY, CDR2 SYGVKD. The CDR3 spells CAISPVLIGISDTQYF. The CDR3 bases are TGTGCCATCAGCCCGGTGCTGATCGGGATCTCAGATACGCAGTATTTT.

This chain connects TRBV11-2 to TRBJ2-3; 9 nucleotides agree with TRBD2. The V segment lost 0 bases and the J segment 2 bases; nucleotides outside the gene matches: 6. This CDR3 comprises 17 residues. Germline V CDR1 and CDR2: SGHAT, FQNNGV. In DNA form, the CDR3 reads TGTGCCAGCAGCTTAGATAGGCGACTAGCGGTCACAGATACGCAGTATTTT. It specifies CASSLDRRLAVTDTQYF.

V is TRBV5-6 and J is TRBJ1-5; D might be TRBD1 (5 bases). The germline gives CDR1 SGHDT, CDR2 YYEEEE. The CDR3 has 13 amino acids. Trimming shortened V by 7 bases and J by 2 bases, and 10 bases separated the two germline ends. The CDR3 loop reads CASQGSGNQPQHF. The DNA of the CDR3 is TGTGCCAGCCAGGGAAGCGGCAATCAGCCCCAGCATTTT.